These 29 T cell receptor beta chains were sequenced from one sample in a study of blood T cell repertoires in COVID-19. Measured with immunoSEQ multiplex PCR; TCRdb has only the in-frame clones, and not every one. The sample carries about 190,000 clones, 82% recorded once. The specimen was peripheral blood. The receptors were gathered from an older woman with COVID-19, enrolled during active disease.

A single count supports this clone. The chain carries TRBV4-3 and TRBJ1-4; 8 bases fit TRBD1. Trimming cost V 1 base and J 10 bases; bases outside gene matches: 5. Germline values: CDR1 LGHNA, CDR2 YSLEER. CDR3 size: 14 residues. DNA of the CDR3: TGCGCCAGCAGCCAAGGACAGGGGATCGGAAAACTGTTTTTT. This sequence encodes CASSQGQGIGKLFF.

The rearrangement links TRBV7-2 to TRBJ2-3; TRBD2 agrees at 15 bases. CDR1 and CDR2 from the germline V gene are SGHTA and FQGNSA. The CDR3 runs 16 residues. Trimming removed 5 bases from V and 5 bases from J; junction bases left unmatched: 5. The CDR3: CASSARTSGGGDTQYF. The CDR3 nucleotides read TGTGCCAGCAGCGCACGGACTAGCGGGGGGGGAGATACGCAGTATTTT.

The chain employs TRBV5-1 and TRBJ1-4, with 8 bases lining up with TRBD1. CDR1 SGHRS and CDR2 YFSETQ come from the germline V gene. V dropped 4 bases and J dropped 12; count of bases not matched to a gene: 11. The CDR3 has 14 amino acids. The chain's CDR3 is CASSVDRGDVELFF. The CDR3 nucleotides are TGCGCCAGCAGCGTAGACAGGGGTGATGTGGAACTGTTTTTT.

V gene TRBV5-4 combines with J gene TRBJ2-1, with D tentatively TRBD2 (7 bases). The CDR3 is made up of 17 amino acids. The germline V gene encodes CDR1 SGHNT and CDR2 YYREEE (reference sequence). V gave up 3 bases and J gave up 7 bases, with 23 bases separating them. The CDR3 sequence is CASSSPKGEGKWNEQFF. CDR3 in DNA: TGTGCCAGCAGCTCCCCTAAGGGGGAGGGCAAATGGAATGAGCAGTTCTTC.

The chain combines TRBV4-2 with TRBJ2-1; 11 positions agree with TRBD2. Germline CDR1 is LGHNA and CDR2 is YNFKEQ. Trimming at V came to 2 bases and at J to 3 bases, leaving 6 bases not matched to a gene. The CDR3 is made up of 17 amino acids. CDR3 bases: TGTGCCAGCAGCCAAAATACCGGACTAGCGGGCTACAATGAGCAGTTCTTC. Residues: CASSQNTGLAGYNEQFF.

The chain links TRBV29-1 to TRBJ2-3; 12 nucleotides agree with TRBD2. This CDR3 has 18 amino acids. Germline V gene sequence: CDR1 SQVTM, CDR2 ANQGSEA. The V gene end was trimmed by 7 bases and the J gene end by 1 base; junction bases not matched to a gene: 15. CDR3 in amino acids: CSGSDLAGGTHGTDTQYF. In DNA, the CDR3 is TGCAGCGGATCTGATCTAGCGGGGGGGACCCACGGCACAGATACGCAGTATTTT.

The chain is built from TRBV2 and TRBJ1-1; maybe TRBD1 (6 bases). The V gene's germline CDR1 is SNHLY and CDR2 FYNNEI. The CDR3 runs to 12 residues. V was shortened by 4 bases and J by 10 bases, with 13 bases between the two germline ends. Here the CDR3 DNA reads TGTGCCAGCAGTGGGGCAGGGGAATTAGCTTTCTTT. The encoded protein is CASSGAGELAFF.

The chain joins TRBV19 to TRBJ1-3; possibly TRBD1 for D (5 bases). This CDR3 has 16 residues. Germline V gives CDR1 LNHDA, CDR2 SQIVND (reference sequence). This CDR3 is CASTDTGWGTGNTIYF. The DNA of the CDR3 is TGTGCTTCAACTGACACCGGGTGGGGCACTGGAAACACCATATATTTT. The full variable domain, completed using reference TRBV19 and TRBJ1-3, is DGGITQSPKYLFRKEGQNVTLSCEQNLNHDAMYWYRQDPGQGLRLIYYSQIVNDFQKGDIAEGYSVSREKKESFPLTVTSAQKNPTAFYLCASTDTGWGTGNTIYFGEGSWLTVV.

J is TRBJ2-2 and V is TRBV7-3; TRBD2 is a possible D gene (6 bases). The germline CDR1 and CDR2 sequences are SGHTA and FQGTGA. Trimming pared 6 bases from V and 6 bases from J, leaving 11 bases between. This CDR3 is built from 13 residues. The CDR3 bases are TGTGCCAGCAGTAATACGGGAGCCGGGGAGCTGTTTTTT. Its translation: CASSNTGAGELFF.

V gene TRBV5-4 combines with J gene TRBJ1-4; D remains unclear. The CDR3 sequence is 13 residues long. The ends were cut back, 4 bases at V and 5 bases at J, with 9 bases in the middle. Germline V gene sequence: CDR1 SGHNT, CDR2 YYREEE (reference sequence). This CDR3 reads CASSQGRNEKLFF. In DNA, the CDR3 is TGTGCCAGCAGCCAAGGGAGAAATGAAAAACTGTTTTTT.

The rearrangement links TRBV24-1 to TRBJ2-6, with a weak D call TRBD2 (5 bases). Germline CDR1 KGHDR, CDR2 SFDVKD. CDR3 length: 13 amino acids. V was clipped by 9 bases and J by 2 bases, with 7 bases between them. Here the CDR3 reads CATRETGANVLTF. CDR3 DNA: TGTGCCACCCGGGAAACTGGGGCCAACGTCCTGACTTTC.

The V gene is TRBV19, the J gene TRBJ1-3; the D gene is possibly TRBD1 (5 bases). CDR1 and CDR2 (germline): LNHDA, SQIVND (reference sequence). V lost 5 bases to trimming and J lost 2 bases, with 13 bases between them. The length of the CDR3 is 15 residues. The CDR3 is CASSPPAGAGNTIYF. The CDR3 region has the DNA TGTGCCAGTAGTCCCCCAGCGGGGGCTGGAAACACCATATATTTT.

V and J are TRBV5-1 and TRBJ2-2, with 10 bases lining up with TRBD2. This CDR3 is 16 amino acids long. V shed 4 bases, J shed 6 bases, and the junction held 9 bases outside the gene matches. Germline lookup yields CDR1 SGHRS and CDR2 YFSETQ. The CDR3 protein is CASSPGGAGGAGELFF. CDR3 DNA: TGCGCCAGCAGCCCCGGTGGAGCGGGGGGGGCCGGGGAGCTGTTTTTT.

The chain recombines TRBV4-1 with TRBJ1-1, with 8 bases lining up with TRBD1. Germline lookup yields CDR1 MGHRA and CDR2 YSYEKL. The CDR3 has 14 residues. With V trimmed by 5 bases and J by 5 bases, 7 bases remained unmatched. CDR3 amino acids: CASSSSRGHTEAFF. CDR3 DNA sequence: TGCGCCAGCAGCTCTTCCAGGGGGCATACTGAAGCTTTCTTT.

The rearrangement links TRBV6-5 to TRBJ2-5, with unresolved D. Trimming stripped 4 bases from V and 0 bases from J, with 9 bases between. The CDR3 extends over 14 amino acids. CDR1 is MNHEY and CDR2 is SVGAGI in the germline V gene. CDR3 amino acids: CASSLLMYQETQYF. The CDR3 coding sequence is TGTGCCAGCAGTTTACTCATGTACCAAGAGACCCAGTACTTC.

Only a few counts were recorded for this clone. The V call is TRBV6-6, the J call TRBJ2-2; D is unresolved. From germline, CDR1 is MNHNY and CDR2 SVGAGI (reference sequence). Trimming took 6 bases from V and 8 from J, leaving 7 bases between them. This CDR3 contains 11 residues. CDR3 coding DNA: TGTGCCAGCAGCGCGGAGGGGGAGCTGTTTTTT. Residues: CASSAEGELFF.

V is TRBV7-2 and J is TRBJ1-1; possible D gene TRBD1, 6 bases. V was clipped by 5 bases and J by 1 base, with 17 bases between them. Germline CDR1 SGHTA, CDR2 FQGNSA. The CDR3 extends over 16 amino acids. CDR3 region: CASSQRYYRENTEAFF. The CDR3 nucleotides read TGTGCCAGCAGCCAACGTTATTACAGGGAGAACACTGAAGCTTTCTTT.

The V gene is TRBV6-1, the J gene TRBJ1-2; 8 nucleotides match TRBD1. V lost 2 bases to trimming and J lost 6 bases; unmatched junction nucleotides: 8. The germline gives CDR1 MNHNS, CDR2 SASEGT. The CDR3 has 15 residues. Written as DNA, the CDR3 is TGTGCCAGCAGTGAATCCCAGGGGGCGCAACATGGCTACACCTTC. Translation gives CASSESQGAQHGYTF.

J is TRBJ1-3 and V is TRBV19; D remains unclear. Germline CDR1 LNHDA, CDR2 SQIVND (reference sequence). V lost 6 bases and J 2 bases, leaving 8 bases between the germline ends. The CDR3 has 13 residues. For the CDR3, the DNA is TGTGCCAGTAGAGAAGTAGCTGGAAACACCATATATTTT. Its translation is CASREVAGNTIYF.

The chain employs TRBV28 and TRBJ1-3, with 7 bases identical to TRBD1. The CDR3 contains 13 residues. Trimming removed 7 bases from V and 9 bases from J; junction bases left unmatched: 9. The germline V gene encodes CDR1 MDHEN and CDR2 SYDVKM. The CDR3, as DNA: TGTGCCAGCATCCTTGGGACAGACGGCACCATATATTTT. It specifies CASILGTDGTIYF.

The chain joins TRBV18 to TRBJ2-7, with D maybe TRBD1 (6 bases). Per the germline V gene, CDR1 is KGHSH and CDR2 is LQKENI. V lost 6 bases and J 1 base, leaving 16 bases between the germline ends. The CDR3 consists of 15 residues. CDR3 DNA sequence: TGTGCCAGCTCTATGACAGGTTCGGCTTCCTACGAGCAGTACTTC. This translates into CASSMTGSASYEQYF.

The genes are TRBV18 and TRBJ2-3, with TRBD2 matching over 8 bases. The CDR3 loop spans 15 amino acids. CDR1 and CDR2 (germline): KGHSH, LQKENI. Losses at the gene ends were 6 bases for V and 1 base for J; bases not matched to a gene: 6. The DNA of the CDR3 is TGTGCCAGCTCTACCCGGGAGGGTGGCACAGATACGCAGTATTTT. As protein: CASSTREGGTDTQYF.

The CDR3 loop is CASSPSTNTGELFF. The CDR3 region has the DNA TGCGCCAGCAGCCCCTCTACGAACACCGGGGAGCTGTTTTTT. The chain links TRBV5-1 to TRBJ2-2; D is uncertain. Trimming shortened V by 4 bases and J by 0 bases, and 7 bases separated the two germline ends. Germline CDR1 is SGHRS and CDR2 is YFSETQ. The CDR3 spans 14 residues.

The chain combines TRBV6-1 with TRBJ1-2; possibly TRBD1 for D (6 bases). The germline V and J ends were trimmed by 3 bases and 8 bases, with 13 bases remaining between them. The CDR3 contains 13 residues. Germline V gene lookup returns CDR1 MNHNS and CDR2 SASEGT. The CDR3 is CASSDQQGLGYTF. The CDR3 DNA is TGTGCCAGCAGTGATCAACAGGGTTTGGGCTACACCTTC.

Worth noting for this clone: One end of the junction is discordant with germline, which a read error may explain. This chain uses TRBV7-7 with TRBJ2-5, with 8 bases identical to TRBD2. The germline CDR1 and CDR2 sequences are SSHAT and FNYEAQ (reference sequence). The CDR3 consists of 17 residues. The CDR3 DNA reads TGTGCTAGCAGCCCCAAGAACGGGAGGGCCTCGGGGGAGACCCAGTACTTC. This gives the protein CASSPKNGRASGETQYF.

V gene TRBV6-5 combines with J gene TRBJ1-4; TRBD1 matches 8 bases. CDR3 length: 14 residues. V shed 8 bases and J 7 bases; nucleotides not matched to a gene: 9. CDR1 is MNHEY and CDR2 is SVGAGI in the germline V gene. CDR3 nucleotides: TGTGCCAGCCGCGTAACAGGGGGTGGTGAAAAACTGTTTTTT. Amino acids: CASRVTGGGEKLFF.

This CDR3 reads CARREAAGDGETQYF. The CDR3, as DNA: TGTGCCAGGAGAGAGGCTGCAGGGGATGGAGAGACCCAGTACTTC. This sequence joins TRBV6-4 and TRBJ2-5, with a possible D match to TRBD1 (6 bases). This CDR3 has 15 residues. Trimming removed 9 bases at V and 4 bases at J, with 21 bases between. From germline, CDR1 is MRHNA and CDR2 SNTAGT.

This sequence joins TRBV5-1 and TRBJ1-3; D is possibly TRBD1 (6 bases). This CDR3 is 16 amino acids long. V was shortened by 4 bases and J by 8 bases, with 22 bases between the two germline ends. Germline loops: CDR1 SGHRS, CDR2 YFSETQ. CDR3 protein: CASSRRGGGPGDTIYF. As DNA, the CDR3 is TGCGCCAGCAGCCGGCGGGGAGGGGGACCTGGGGACACCATATATTTT.

The V and J genes are TRBV3-1 (or the pseudogene TRBV3-2) and TRBJ1-6; the D is unclear. Per germline, CDR1 LGHDT and CDR2 YNNKEL (reference sequence). V was pared by 0 bases and J by 11 bases, with 14 bases between. The CDR3 is 15 residues long. The CDR3 DNA follows: TGTGCCAGCAGCCAAGATTTGTTCCGGGAAGCACCCCTCCACTTT. The encoded protein is CASSQDLFREAPLHF.